This note documents a single T cell receptor (beta chain) sequence. The data derive from a study of blood T cell repertoires in COVID-19. Study-wide background: The United States, Italy and Spain were the sources of the acute and convalescent COVID-19 samples.

The authors' processing: Reference gene primer amplification in the assay estimated nucleated cell counts. The table came from immunoSEQ multiplex PCR; TCRdb's copy has only in-frame clones and leaves some out. V, J and clone size reflect that table, while D and trimming were determined from the DNA. The sample consists of 25,000 to 35,000 clones, 85% to 90% of them appearing once. CDR1 is SGHTA, CDR2 FQGNSA, per germline. Trimming removed 2 bases from V and 3 bases from J, with 11 bases in between. There are 15 residues in the CDR3. The clonotype was recovered from a human donor with acute or convalescent COVID-19. The donor label of this sample is uncertain. Sequenced input: peripheral blood. V is TRBV7-2 and J is TRBJ2-1, with D tentatively TRBD1 (5 bases). The CDR3 DNA is TGTGCCAGCAGCTTACAGGGTAAAGGCTACAATGAGCAGTTCTTC. This sequence encodes CASSLQGKGYNEQFF.